Listed below are T cell receptor beta chains from one sample, sequenced in a study of T-cell reconstitution after alpha-beta-depleted transplantation in children. Each CDR3 protein gets one entry after TCRdb re-called the PCR reads with MiXCR. The profile shows some 500,000 distinct CDR3 sequences, 30% to 35% of them singletons. The sequences come from PBMCs from the stem cell graft donor, collected from the stem cell graft. These receptors were collected from a human donor who donated a stem cell graft to a child with aplastic anemia. Both conserved end residues are part of each CDR3. D genes are given only for firm matches. Clone size, where shown, is once, few, many, or a class for clones that have expanded.

j_call	clone_size	cdr3_length	v_call	d_call	cdr3_aa	cdr3_nt
TRBJ2-1	.	17	TRBV10-3	TRBD1	CAISASLGTGEGNEQFF	TGTGCCATCAGTGCATCTCTAGGGACAGGGGAGGGCAATGAGCAGTTCTTC
TRBJ1-2	.	14	TRBV27	TRBD1	CASSFWDRSDGYTF	TGTGCCAGCAGTTTTTGGGACAGGTCTGATGGCTACACCTTC
TRBJ2-1	.	15	TRBV6-1	TRBD2	CASNTGTSFREQQFF	TGTGCCAGCAATACCGGGACTAGCTTTAGGGAACAGCAGTTCTTC
TRBJ2-2	.	17	TRBV12-3/TRBV12-4	.	CASSLISGPIPTGELFF	TGTGCCAGCAGTTTAATTTCAGGGCCCATACCCACCGGGGAGCTGTTTTTT
TRBJ1-4	.	15	TRBV7-9	.	CASPRPGQTNEKLFF	TGTGCCAGCCCCCGTCCGGGGCAGACAAATGAAAAACTGTTTTTT
TRBJ2-2	.	15	TRBV12-3/TRBV12-4	.	CASRHRRGNTGELFF	TGTGCCAGTCGCCACAGAAGGGGCAACACCGGGGAGCTGTTTTTT
TRBJ2-1	.	16	TRBV20-1	TRBD2	CSARDLAGHSYNEQFF	TGCAGTGCTAGAGATCTAGCGGGCCATTCCTACAATGAGCAGTTCTTC
TRBJ1-1	many	14	TRBV20-1	TRBD1	CSARDDRVATEAFF	TGCAGTGCTAGAGATGACAGGGTAGCGACTGAAGCTTTCTTT
TRBJ2-1	many	12	TRBV29-1	TRBD2	CSAGLTYNEQFF	TGCAGCGCGGGACTAACCTACAATGAGCAGTTCTTC
TRBJ2-5	.	14	TRBV5-1	TRBD1	CASSLDGTGETQYF	TGCGCCAGCAGCTTGGATGGGACAGGGGAGACCCAGTACTTC
TRBJ1-5	few	16	TRBV20-1	TRBD1	CSARGRGGQGNQPQHF	TGCAGTGCTAGAGGTCGTGGGGGACAGGGAAATCAGCCCCAGCATTTT
TRBJ2-1	few	16	TRBV7-2	.	CASSPLGGAGYNEQFF	TGTGCCAGCAGCCCCTTGGGGGGCGCTGGGTACAATGAGCAGTTCTTC
TRBJ1-1	few	12	TRBV12-3/TRBV12-4	.	CASSRDAYEAFF	TGTGCCAGCAGTCGGGACGCTTATGAAGCTTTCTTT
TRBJ1-5	.	13	TRBV30	.	CAWRLDGYQPQHF	TGTGCCTGGAGGTTGGACGGATATCAGCCCCAGCATTTT
TRBJ2-2	.	13	TRBV28	.	CASSLPVTGELFF	TGTGCCAGCAGTTTGCCGGTCACCGGGGAGCTGTTTTTT
TRBJ1-2	.	16	TRBV7-2	.	CASSLATHRGSYGYTF	TGTGCCAGCAGCTTAGCTACTCACCGGGGGAGCTATGGCTACACCTTC
TRBJ2-7	.	14	TRBV7-9	.	CASSLVAGIDEQYF	TGTGCCAGCAGCTTAGTTGCAGGGATTGACGAGCAGTACTTC
TRBJ2-7	.	15	TRBV27	.	CASSLSPSGSYEQYF	TGTGCCAGCAGTTTATCCCCGTCAGGGTCCTACGAGCAGTACTTC
TRBJ2-6	few	14	TRBV29-1	.	CSAGQNSGANVLTF	TGCAGCGCTGGCCAAAACTCTGGGGCCAACGTCCTGACTTTC
TRBJ2-7	.	13	TRBV5-1	.	CASSLGQIYEQYF	TGCGCCAGCAGCTTGGGACAGATCTACGAGCAGTACTTC
TRBJ2-7	.	15	TRBV15	.	CATSRDRGRGYEQYF	TGTGCCACCAGCAGAGATCGAGGCAGGGGCTACGAGCAGTACTTC
TRBJ2-3	.	18	TRBV28	.	CASIFSSWARESTDTQYF	TGTGCCAGCATTTTCTCATCTTGGGCCAGAGAGAGCACAGATACGCAGTATTTT
TRBJ2-7	few	13	TRBV7-2	.	CASSFRRTYEQYF	TGTGCCAGCAGCTTTAGACGGACCTACGAGCAGTACTTC
TRBJ2-1	.	15	TRBV24-1	.	CATSRDSSSYNEQFF	TGTGCCACCAGCCGTGACTCGAGCTCCTACAATGAGCAGTTCTTC
TRBJ2-5	few	16	TRBV5-1	.	CASSFGNSHTRETQYF	TGCGCCAGCAGCTTCGGGAACAGTCATACCCGGGAGACCCAGTACTTC
TRBJ2-2	.	17	TRBV11-3	.	CASSPGPILMNTGELFF	TGTGCCAGCAGCCCGGGACCGATACTAATGAACACCGGGGAGCTGTTTTTT
TRBJ1-1	few	14	TRBV20-1	.	CSARWGQGDTEAFF	TGCAGTGCTAGGTGGGGCCAGGGCGACACTGAAGCTTTCTTT
TRBJ1-1	.	15	TRBV18	.	CASSPRRGTNTEAFF	TGTGCCAGCTCACCACGCCGGGGAACCAACACTGAAGCTTTCTTT
TRBJ1-1	few	14	TRBV12-3/TRBV12-4	TRBD1	CASSGDRAPTEAFF	TGTGCCAGCAGTGGAGACAGGGCCCCGACTGAAGCTTTCTTT
TRBJ1-2	.	14	TRBV5-1	.	CASSLAREEDGYTF	TGCGCCAGCAGCTTGGCCAGGGAGGAAGACGGCTACACCTTC
TRBJ2-1	few	16	TRBV7-9	.	CASSSPGERKYNEQFF	TGTGCCAGCAGCTCGCCGGGAGAACGAAAATACAATGAGCAGTTCTTC
TRBJ1-6	few	15	TRBV20-1	.	CSARDGSSYNSPLHF	TGCAGTGCTAGAGATGGGAGCTCCTATAATTCACCCCTCCACTTT
TRBJ2-1	few	17	TRBV15	TRBD2	CATSSRGAGLAADEQFF	TGTGCCACCAGCAGTCGGGGCGCGGGACTAGCGGCAGATGAGCAGTTCTTC
TRBJ1-5	.	14	TRBV6-1	.	CATTGPDSNQPQHF	TGTGCCACTACGGGACCGGATAGCAATCAGCCCCAGCATTTT
TRBJ2-5	few	16	TRBV5-1	TRBD2	CASSLEPAGYGQTQYF	TGCGCCAGCAGCTTGGAACCAGCGGGATACGGTCAGACCCAGTACTTC
TRBJ1-1	few	12	TRBV14	.	CASSQTGRKAFF	TGTGCCAGCAGCCAAACGGGAAGGAAAGCTTTCTTT
TRBJ2-5	.	15	TRBV7-2	.	CASSLGRARQETQYF	TGTGCCAGCAGCTTAGGGCGGGCTAGGCAAGAGACCCAGTACTTC
TRBJ2-7	few	13	TRBV18	TRBD1	CASSNRTGGEQYF	TGTGCCAGCTCAAATAGGACAGGGGGCGAGCAGTACTTC
TRBJ1-5	.	17	TRBV19	.	CASSIDNRESVNQPQHF	TGTGCCAGTAGTATAGATAACAGGGAGAGTGTCAATCAGCCCCAGCATTTT
TRBJ2-2	many	11	TRBV6-5	.	CASRNTGELFF	TGTGCCAGCAGGAACACCGGGGAGCTGTTTTTT
TRBJ2-1	few	15	TRBV10-3	TRBD2	CAIRAGTSRHNEQFF	TGTGCCATCAGAGCCGGGACTAGCCGCCACAATGAGCAGTTCTTC
TRBJ2-5	few	15	TRBV2	TRBD2	CASSVAGVAQETQYF	TGTGCCAGCAGTGTAGCGGGGGTTGCCCAAGAGACCCAGTACTTC
TRBJ1-3	.	15	TRBV28	TRBD1	CASIRQGNSGNTIYF	TGTGCCAGCATCCGACAGGGGAACTCTGGAAACACCATATATTTT